Following are 23 T cell receptor beta chains from one sample sequenced in a study of prognosis after radiotherapy for stage I lung cancer. It was by two-round multiplex PCR that TCR beta CDR3 was amplified from genomic DNA. For every TRBV and TRBJ gene, a specific primer was used in first-round PCR. TCRdb redid the calling of the multiplex PCR reads with MiXCR, one entry per CDR3 protein. This sample yields 27,000 or so distinct CDR3 sequences, of which about 41% are seen a single time; about 30% belongs to the top ten. The sample was PBMCs, taken before or after stereotactic body radiation therapy (not recorded which). These receptors originate from a donor older than 45 with non-small cell lung cancer.

Details on this clonotype: The junction departs from germline at one end; a sequencing error may be responsible. The CDR3 DNA follows: TGTTCCAGCAGTCCCCGATCAGGGGGCTCAACCTACGAGCAGTACTTC. This translates into CSSSPRSGGSTYEQYF. This chain connects TRBV12-3 or TRBV12-4 to TRBJ2-7; TRBD1 agrees at 8 bases. This CDR3 has 16 amino acids.

The CDR3 region is CASSHKSEQYF. The CDR3 nucleotides read TGTGCCAGCAGCCATAAGTCTGAGCAGTACTTC. The genes are TRBV7-2 and TRBJ2-7; no definite D call. V shed 5 bases and J shed 7 bases, with 9 bases lying between them. This CDR3 comprises 11 residues. Germline lookup yields CDR1 SGHTA and CDR2 FQGNSA.

This clonotype has a count of ten or more. The rearrangement links TRBV7-6 to TRBJ2-7; weak D call: TRBD1 (6 bases). Trimming removed 5 bases at V and 7 bases at J, with 15 bases between. The germline CDR1 and CDR2 sequences are SGHVS and FNYEAQ. The CDR3 extends over 13 amino acids. CDR3 sequence: CASSPGDGLEQYF. CDR3 in DNA: TGTGCCAGCAGCCCAGGGGACGGCCTAGAGCAGTACTTC.

Only a few counts were recorded for this clonotype. The rearrangement links TRBV5-4 to TRBJ1-6; D unclear. Deletions cut 4 bases from V and 6 bases from J, with 14 bases between. There are 15 residues in the CDR3. In germline, CDR1 is SGHNT, CDR2 YYREEE (reference sequence). The CDR3 DNA reads TGTGCCAGCAGCACCCATACCAGCGGTAATTCACCCCTCCACTTT. Protein product: CASSTHTSGNSPLHF.

This clonotype was recorded at least ten times. This chain links TRBV20-1 with TRBJ1-6; 9 bases are a match to TRBD1. The junction had 5 bases not matched to a gene; V was cut back by 0 bases and J by 5 bases. Germline values: CDR1 DFQATT, CDR2 SNEGSKA (reference sequence). The CDR3 extends over 16 amino acids. In nucleotides, the CDR3 is TGCAGTGCTAGAGATGAGGACAGGGGTAATAATTCACCCCTCCACTTT. It yields the protein CSARDEDRGNNSPLHF.

Remarks on this clonotype: A read error may be the cause here, since a much bigger clone is one base away. The rearrangement links TRBV29-1 to TRBJ2-7, with unresolved D. The CDR3 loop spans 14 amino acids. V gave up 2 bases and J gave up 5 bases, with 16 bases separating them. Germline CDR1 is SQVTM and CDR2 is ANQGSEA. The CDR3 region is CSVESGSGQNEQYF. CDR3 nucleotides: TGCAGCGTTGAATCCGGCAGTGGTCAAAACGAGCAGTACTTC.

By share, this clonotype ranks as medium-sized (0.01 to 0.1%). The chain is built from TRBV6-1 and TRBJ1-2; D unclear. The germline gives CDR1 MNHNS, CDR2 SASEGT. The CDR3 extends over 13 amino acids. The V and J ends lost 6 bases and 4 bases respectively, with 12 bases between them. The CDR3 DNA reads TGTGCCAGCAGATTAACAGAAATCTATGGCTACACCTTC. Translated, it gives CASRLTEIYGYTF.

This clonotype was recorded many times. The CDR3 is CSAIPSGRSYEQYF. The CDR3 DNA follows: TGCAGCGCTATACCTAGCGGGAGATCCTACGAGCAGTACTTC. The rearrangement uses TRBV29-1 and TRBJ2-7; 10 positions agree with TRBD2. CDR3 length: 14 residues. Germline V gene data show CDR1 as SQVTM and CDR2 as ANQGSEA. V lost 7 bases and J lost 1; bases outside the gene matches: 7.

This clonotype has a count of ten or more. The chain employs TRBV7-9 and TRBJ2-3, with TRBD2 identical over 7 bases. Germline-derived CDR1 and CDR2 are SEHNR and FQNEAQ (reference sequence). V shed 1 base, J shed 5 bases, and the junction held 6 bases outside the gene matches. The CDR3 has 15 amino acids. CDR3 nucleotides: TGTGCCAGCAGCTTAGGACTAGCTAAGTTAGATACGCAGTATTTT. This translates into CASSLGLAKLDTQYF.

This clonotype has at least ten counts. The gene calls are TRBV19 and TRBJ1-5, with unresolved D. V dropped 5 bases and J dropped 3 bases, with 14 bases sitting between them. The CDR3 has 15 amino acids. The germline gives CDR1 LNHDA, CDR2 SQIVND (reference sequence). CDR3 sequence: CASSPGRQINQPQHF. Written as DNA, the CDR3 is TGTGCCAGTAGTCCGGGAAGACAAATCAATCAGCCCCAGCATTTT.

The count of this clonotype is one. This chain connects TRBV15 to TRBJ2-7, with 7 bases matching TRBD1. The CDR3 extends over 15 amino acids. Germline assignment: CDR1 LNHNV and CDR2 YYDKDF (reference sequence). V lost 0 bases and J lost 5; bases outside the gene matches: 7. DNA for the CDR3: TGTGCCACCAGCAGAGAACAGGGGTTCTACAACGAGCAGTACTTC. Translation: CATSREQGFYNEQYF.

The CDR3, as DNA: TGTGCCTGGACCTCGACAGGGAGGGCCTACGAGCAGTACTTC. Protein product: CAWTSTGRAYEQYF. The chain uses TRBV30 and TRBJ2-7, with D perhaps being TRBD1 or TRBD2 (7 bases each). Germline V CDR1 and CDR2: GTSNPN, SVGIG (reference sequence). CDR3 length: 14 amino acids. V was trimmed by 4 bases and J by 2 bases, leaving 15 bases between them.

V and J are TRBV5-1 and TRBJ2-1, with D perhaps matching TRBD2 (5 bases). Looked up from germline, CDR1 is SGHRS and CDR2 is YFSETQ. The CDR3 runs 14 residues. V dropped 1 base and J dropped 6 bases, with 11 bases sitting between them. The DNA of the CDR3 is TGCGCCAGCAGCTTGACGGCGGGCTCCAATGAGCAGTTCTTC. Its protein is CASSLTAGSNEQFF.

In the case of this clonotype: This could be a read error, since a much larger clone is one nucleotide away. V and J are TRBV10-2 and TRBJ2-5; TRBD2 matches at 8 bases. This CDR3 comprises 15 residues. Trimming took 6 bases from V and 5 from J; bases not matched to a gene: 11. Germline V gene sequence: CDR1 WSHSY, CDR2 SAAADI. The CDR3 protein is CASRDNSGADETQYF. The CDR3 DNA follows: TGCGCCAGCAGGGATAATAGCGGGGCTGACGAGACCCAGTACTTC.

This clonotype showed up many times. The V call is TRBV12-3 or TRBV12-4, the J call TRBJ2-1; TRBD1 aligns across 8 bases. The V segment lost 2 bases and the J segment 6 bases; nucleotides outside the gene matches: 6. This CDR3 contains 15 residues. The CDR3 bases are TGTGCCAGCAGTTTATTCCAGGGGGCGGGCAATGAGCAGTTCTTC. This gives the protein CASSLFQGAGNEQFF.

The chain carries TRBV6-2 or TRBV6-3 and TRBJ1-6; 7 nucleotides match TRBD1. The CDR3 spans 16 residues. The V gene's germline CDR1 is MNHEY and CDR2 SVGEGT. After removal of 5 bases from V and 10 bases from J, the junction contained 14 bases not matched to a gene. The CDR3 DNA reads TGTGCCAGCAGTGCCCCCCAGGGGGGTCTAGGGTCACCCCTCCACTTT. As protein: CASSAPQGGLGSPLHF.

At least ten counts were recorded for this clonotype. This chain links TRBV2 with TRBJ2-5; 10 nucleotides line up with TRBD2. There are 15 residues in the CDR3. V shed 7 bases and J 1 base; nucleotides not matched to a gene: 6. The V gene's germline CDR1 is SNHLY and CDR2 FYNNEI. The CDR3 bases are TGTGCCAGCAATGAGCGGGGGGGCCCCCAAGAGACCCAGTACTTC. Translation: CASNERGGPQETQYF.

This clonotype was observed at least ten times. This sequence joins TRBV5-1 and TRBJ2-3; unclear D gene. V was cut by 4 bases and J by 1 base, with 16 bases left in between. The germline CDR1 and CDR2 sequences are SGHRS and YFSETQ. The CDR3 runs 16 residues. CDR3: CASSPELLGGTDTQYF. For the CDR3, the DNA is TGCGCCAGCAGCCCAGAGCTTTTAGGAGGCACAGATACGCAGTATTTT.

This clonotype was detected ten times or more. The chain recombines TRBV4-3 with TRBJ2-3; TRBD2 matches 9 bases. CDR1 LGHNA and CDR2 YSLEER come from the germline V gene. There are 16 residues in the CDR3. With V trimmed by 4 bases and J by 5 bases, 10 bases remained unmatched. The CDR3 DNA follows: TGCGCCAGCAGCCGAGAGGCGGGAGGGCGGGTAGATACGCAGTATTTT. Residues: CASSREAGGRVDTQYF.

Concerning this clonotype: An end of the junction differs from the germline gene, which may be a read error. The chain carries TRBV7-9 and TRBJ2-7; 9 bases line up with TRBD1. CDR1 and CDR2 (germline): SEHNR, FQNEAQ (reference sequence). The CDR3 has 16 amino acids. CDR3 coding DNA: TGTGCCGGCAGCCCGTCAGGGACAGGGCACTCCTACGAGCAGTACTTC. Its translation: CAGSPSGTGHSYEQYF.

This clonotype was seen ten or more times. The chain employs TRBV15 and TRBJ1-5; D is perhaps TRBD1 (5 bases). This CDR3 comprises 15 residues. Germline V gene lookup returns CDR1 LNHNV and CDR2 YYDKDF (reference sequence). The V end was cut by 1 base, the J end by 0 bases, with 7 bases between. DNA of the CDR3: TGTGCCACCAGCAGAGGGGGGGGTAGCAATCAGCCCCAGCATTTT. Protein product: CATSRGGGSNQPQHF.

This clonotype was detected many times. V and J are TRBV7-9 and TRBJ1-2; D uncertain. The CDR3 runs 16 residues. Germline CDR1 is SEHNR and CDR2 is FQNEAQ (reference sequence). V lost 2 bases and J lost 2, with 15 bases in between. The chain's CDR3 is CASSLTPEGVNYGYTF. CDR3 sequence (DNA): TGTGCCAGCAGCTTAACCCCGGAGGGAGTCAACTATGGCTACACCTTC. Drawing the rest from reference TRBV7-9 and TRBJ1-2, the complete variable domain is DTGVSQNPRHKITKRGQNVTFRCDPISEHNRLYWYRQTLGQGPEFLTYFQNEAQLEKSRLLSDRFSAERPKGSFSTLEIQRTEQGDSAMYLCASSLTPEGVNYGYTFGSGTRLTVV.

This clonotype was counted at least ten times. This chain links TRBV20-1 with TRBJ2-5; D ambiguous. The CDR3 has 15 amino acids. CDR1 and CDR2 from the germline V gene are DFQATT and SNEGSKA (reference sequence). The V end was cut by 5 bases, the J end by 1 base, with 17 bases between. The CDR3 region has the DNA TGCAGTGCTCGTATAAGCGCCCACCCCCAAGAGACCCAGTACTTC. This translates into CSARISAHPQETQYF.